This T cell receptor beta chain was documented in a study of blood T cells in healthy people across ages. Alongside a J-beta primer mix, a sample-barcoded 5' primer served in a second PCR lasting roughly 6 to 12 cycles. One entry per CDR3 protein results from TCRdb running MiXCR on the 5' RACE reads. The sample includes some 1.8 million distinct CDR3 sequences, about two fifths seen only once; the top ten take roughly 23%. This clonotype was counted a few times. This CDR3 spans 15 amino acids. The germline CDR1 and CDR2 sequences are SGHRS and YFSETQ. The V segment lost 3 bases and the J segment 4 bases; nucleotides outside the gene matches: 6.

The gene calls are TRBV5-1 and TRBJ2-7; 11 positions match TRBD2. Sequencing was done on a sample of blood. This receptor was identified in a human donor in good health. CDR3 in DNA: TGCGCCAGCAGCTGGGGTACTAGCGGGGGTTACGAGCAGTACTTC. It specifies CASSWGTSGGYEQYF. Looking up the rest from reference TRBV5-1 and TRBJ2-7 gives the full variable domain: KAGVTQTPRYLIKTRGQQVTLSCSPISGHRSVSWYQQTPGQGLQFLFEYFSETQRNKGNFPGRFSGRQFSNSRSEMNVSTLELGDSALYLCASSWGTSGGYEQYFGPGTRLTVT.